The rows below give T cell receptor beta chains drawn from one sample of a study of blood T cells in healthy people across ages. TCRdb reprocessed the 5' RACE reads with MiXCR, giving one entry per CDR3 protein. The data show 800,000 to 1,300,000 distinct CDR3 sequences, almost 25% seen once. The same sample was also studied in work on T cells of mothers and their children.

Sequencing was done on a sample of blood. These receptors came from a girl aged 2 to 9 in good health. Each CDR3 is given with its conserved first and last residue. Each record gives: V gene, J gene, clone size, D gene, CDR3 protein, CDR3 DNA. A D gene is named only where the DNA matches it firmly. Clone size is given for some rows only: seen once, a few or many times, or a class if the clone is expanded.

TRBV29-1	TRBJ1-2	few	-	CSVVDKDGYTF	TGCAGCGTTGTGGATAAGGATGGCTACACCTTC
TRBV20-1	TRBJ2-7	-	-	CSASNRATYEQYF	TGCAGTGCTAGCAATAGGGCCACCTACGAGCAGTACTTC
TRBV29-1	TRBJ2-3	few	-	CSVDLRGTYTQYF	TGCAGCGTTGATCTACGCGGGACCTATACGCAGTATTTT
TRBV18	TRBJ2-7	few	-	CASSPMGSGKNEQYF	TGTGCCAGCTCACCAATGGGATCAGGTAAAAACGAGCAGTACTTC
TRBV28	TRBJ1-1	-	TRBD1	CASRSKSGGVQLLPEAFF	TGTGCCAGCAGGTCGAAATCAGGGGGCGTTCAGTTATTGCCTGAAGCTTTCTTT
TRBV4-2	TRBJ2-1	few	-	CASSPLGGSSYNEQFF	TGTGCCAGCAGCCCCCTTGGGGGGAGCTCCTACAATGAGCAGTTCTTC
TRBV11-2	TRBJ2-1	-	-	CASSFGVQYNEQFF	TGTGCCAGCAGCTTCGGGGTTCAATACAATGAGCAGTTCTTC
TRBV7-9	TRBJ1-3	-	-	CVGGAGPGNTIYF	TGTGTCGGTGGGGCAGGGCCTGGAAACACCATATATTTT
TRBV5-1	TRBJ2-7	-	-	CASSWGTDSYEQYF	TGCGCCAGCAGCTGGGGGACCGACTCCTACGAGCAGTACTTC
TRBV3-1	TRBJ2-1	-	-	CASSRSAGISYNEQFF	TGTGCCAGCAGCCGGAGTGCGGGAATCTCCTACAATGAGCAGTTCTTC
TRBV9	TRBJ1-1	few	-	CASSALGGDAFF	TGTGCCAGCAGCGCCCTAGGGGGGGATGCTTTCTTT
TRBV27	TRBJ2-7	-	-	CASSSDRLVDYEQYF	TGTGCCAGCAGCTCAGACCGCCTGGTGGATTACGAGCAGTACTTC
TRBV6-2/TRBV6-3	TRBJ1-1	few	TRBD1	CASSYEGQVFPNTEAFF	TGTGCCAGCAGTTACGAGGGACAGGTATTTCCGAACACTGAAGCTTTCTTT
TRBV24-1	TRBJ1-5	few	-	CATSDRGDQPQHF	TGTGCCACCAGTGACCGGGGGGATCAGCCCCAGCATTTT
TRBV6-5	TRBJ2-7	few	-	CASKSRAGLSYEQYF	TGTGCCAGCAAAAGCAGGGCAGGCCTCTCCTACGAGCAGTACTTC
TRBV12-3/TRBV12-4	TRBJ2-5	few	-	CASSLAGEMETQYF	TGTGCCAGCAGTTTAGCGGGGGAAATGGAGACCCAGTACTTC
TRBV6-2/TRBV6-3	TRBJ2-5	few	-	CASSYIASPGPETQYF	TGTGCCAGCAGTTACATAGCTAGTCCTGGGCCGGAGACCCAGTACTTC
TRBV5-1	TRBJ2-5	many	-	CASSSQGRPEETQYF	TGCGCCAGCAGCTCCCAGGGGAGACCCGAAGAGACCCAGTACTTC
TRBV7-9	TRBJ2-7	-	-	CASSPPAGSRFYEQYF	TGTGCCAGCAGCCCTCCGGCAGGTAGCCGTTTCTACGAGCAGTACTTC
TRBV7-8	TRBJ2-5	few	TRBD2	CASNPYLSGIEETQYF	TGTGCCAGCAACCCCTACCTTAGCGGGATCGAAGAGACCCAGTACTTC
TRBV5-6	TRBJ2-1	few	TRBD2	CASSLEASGGQNLLSSYNEQFF	TGTGCCAGCAGCTTGGAGGCTAGCGGGGGGCAAAATCTTCTAAGCTCCTACAATGAGCAGTTCTTC
TRBV6-2/TRBV6-3	TRBJ2-3	few	TRBD2	CASSQEAGGGTDTQYF	TGTGCCAGCAGCCAGGAAGCGGGAGGCGGGACAGATACGCAGTATTTT
TRBV5-1	TRBJ2-1	few	-	CASSLVAAQNEQFF	TGCGCCAGCAGCCTCGTAGCGGCCCAGAATGAGCAGTTCTTC
TRBV4-1	TRBJ2-1	-	-	CASSREVNEQFF	TGCGCCAGCAGCCGAGAAGTGAATGAGCAGTTCTTC
TRBV6-2/TRBV6-3	TRBJ2-7	few	TRBD2	CACSPLGGAYEQYF	TGTGCCTGCAGCCCGCTCGGGGGGGCCTACGAGCAGTACTTC
TRBV11-1	TRBJ2-7	few	-	CASSLVNSEQYF	TGTGCCAGCAGCTTAGTGAATTCCGAGCAGTACTTC
TRBV28	TRBJ2-2	-	TRBD2	CASYGGGKNTGELFF	TGTGCCAGCTACGGCGGGGGAAAAAATACCGGGGAGCTGTTTTTT
TRBV19	TRBJ1-4	-	-	CASTDALDEKLFF	TGTGCCAGTACGGATGCTCTGGATGAAAAACTGTTTTTT
TRBV7-2	TRBJ2-4	few	-	CASSSQGPGNIQYF	TGTGCCAGCAGCTCACAGGGACCTGGGAACATTCAGTACTTC
TRBV29-1	TRBJ1-3	-	-	CSVTPGLHSGNTIYF	TGCAGCGTTACTCCGGGACTGCACTCTGGAAACACCATATATTTT
TRBV14	TRBJ1-5	-	-	CASSQGGDNQPQHF	TGTGCCAGCAGCCAAGGAGGGGACAATCAGCCCCAGCATTTT
TRBV29-1	TRBJ1-1	-	-	CSVTGYPNTEAFF	TGCAGCGTCACAGGCTATCCTAACACTGAAGCTTTCTTT
TRBV29-1	TRBJ2-7	-	-	CSVDGQDSYEQYF	TGCAGCGTTGACGGGCAGGACAGCTACGAGCAGTACTTC
TRBV20-1	TRBJ1-1	few	TRBD1	CSARGRGTGGLTEAFF	TGCAGTGCTAGAGGGAGGGGGACAGGGGGGCTCACTGAAGCTTTCTTT
TRBV12-3/TRBV12-4	TRBJ2-5	few	-	CASSLAEYQETQYF	TGTGCCAGCAGCCTAGCAGAGTACCAAGAGACCCAGTACTTC
TRBV2	TRBJ2-2	-	-	CASSALLTGLTGELFF	TGTGCCAGCAGTGCCCTCCTCACAGGGCTCACCGGGGAGCTGTTTTTT
TRBV9	TRBJ2-5	-	-	CASSGGDILGETQYF	TGTGCCAGCAGCGGGGGGGACATCCTCGGGGAGACCCAGTACTTC
TRBV12-3/TRBV12-4	TRBJ2-1	-	TRBD2	CASSFGKVQRGYNEQFF	TGTGCCAGCAGTTTTGGTAAAGTACAGCGGGGGTACAATGAGCAGTTCTTC
TRBV20-1	TRBJ2-7	-	-	CSAAPLARRYEHYF	TGCAGTGCTGCCCCGCTAGCCCGGAGGTACGAGCACTACTTC
TRBV20-1	TRBJ1-2	few	-	CSAGDRNYGYTF	TGCAGTGCTGGAGACAGGAACTATGGCTACACCTTC
TRBV28	TRBJ2-2	few	TRBD1	CASSRRQGGPGELFF	TGTGCCAGCTCGCGAAGACAGGGTGGCCCCGGGGAGCTGTTTTTT
TRBV20-1	TRBJ2-5	few	TRBD1	CSARSLGQYQETQYF	TGCAGTGCTAGGAGCCTGGGACAGTACCAAGAGACCCAGTACTTC
TRBV6-2/TRBV6-3	TRBJ2-7	few	-	CASGASGSYEQYF	TGTGCCAGCGGAGCATCGGGGTCCTACGAGCAGTACTTC
TRBV7-9	TRBJ2-1	-	-	CASSLSFGVDEQFF	TGTGCCAGCAGCTTAAGTTTCGGGGTCGATGAGCAGTTCTTC
TRBV7-3	TRBJ1-6	few	-	CASSRQAGEGPLHF	TGTGCCAGCAGCCGACAGGCCGGCGAGGGACCCCTCCACTTT
TRBV24-1	TRBJ2-1	few	TRBD2	CATSEQRLLAGEWNEQFF	TGTGCCACCAGTGAGCAGAGACTGCTAGCGGGAGAATGGAATGAGCAGTTCTTC
TRBV20-1	TRBJ2-7	few	TRBD2	CSAKRLAGVHEQYF	TGCAGTGCTAAGAGACTAGCGGGAGTTCACGAGCAGTACTTC
TRBV7-9	TRBJ2-7	once	TRBD1	CASSHTGEEVYEQYF	TGTGCCAGCAGCCATACAGGGGAAGAAGTCTACGAGCAGTACTTC
TRBV9	TRBJ2-3	-	TRBD1	CASSVEGGIGDTQYF	TGTGCCAGCAGCGTAGAAGGGGGCATAGGAGATACGCAGTATTTT
TRBV28	TRBJ1-1	few	-	CACSLPMTGMNTEAFF	TGTGCCTGCAGTTTACCCATGACGGGGATGAACACTGAAGCTTTCTTT
TRBV12-3/TRBV12-4	TRBJ2-4	-	-	CASSPGYFVRAKNIQYF	TGTGCCAGCAGCCCCGGATATTTCGTTAGGGCCAAAAACATTCAGTACTTC
TRBV20-1	TRBJ1-6	-	TRBD1	CSAKDRTGNAFNSPLHF	TGCAGTGCTAAGGACAGGACAGGCAATGCGTTTAATTCACCCCTCCACTTT
TRBV10-3	TRBJ2-2	-	-	CAISESRVPTTTGELFF	TGTGCCATCAGTGAGTCGAGGGTTCCAACTACCACCGGGGAGCTGTTTTTT
TRBV5-5	TRBJ1-1	-	TRBD1	CASSLSGAGGMNTEAFF	TGTGCCAGCAGCTTGTCTGGGGCAGGGGGAATGAACACTGAAGCTTTCTTT
TRBV12-5	TRBJ2-7	-	-	CASGTFRDKPSYEQYF	TGTGCTAGTGGTACCTTCCGGGACAAGCCTTCCTACGAGCAGTACTTC
TRBV12-3/TRBV12-4	TRBJ2-5	few	-	CASSLDPRGGAEMGTQYF	TGTGCCAGCAGTTTAGACCCGAGGGGGGGCGCTGAGATGGGGACCCAGTACTTC
TRBV10-3	TRBJ1-2	-	-	CAISESQNYGYTF	TGTGCCATCAGTGAGTCACAAAACTATGGCTACACCTTC
TRBV19	TRBJ2-1	-	-	CASSISRHNEQFF	TGTGCCAGTAGTATCAGCCGCCACAATGAGCAGTTCTTC
TRBV6-2/TRBV6-3	TRBJ1-5	few	TRBD1	CASTRDRAPNQPQHF	TGTGCCAGCACCAGGGACAGGGCCCCTAATCAGCCCCAGCATTTT